What follows are 2 T cell receptor beta chains derived from one specimen sequenced in a study of tumor-infiltrating lymphocytes in localized non-small cell lung cancer. TCRdb's table, derived via immunoSEQ multiplex PCR, lists solely in-frame clones and lacks some. The sample lists about 8,000 clones, 63% seen once, with roughly 13% in the top ten. Sequenced sample: uninvolved lung tissue not adjacent to the tumor. Receptors were obtained from a human donor with non-small cell lung cancer.

This chain links TRBV7-2 with TRBJ1-1, with unresolved D. The CDR3 runs to 12 residues. Germline CDR1 and CDR2: SGHTA and FQGNSA. The V end lost 5 bases, the J end lost 6 bases, and 10 bases lay between the germline ends. The chain's CDR3 is CASSMREAEAFF. In DNA form, the CDR3 reads TGTGCCAGCAGCATGCGGGAGGCTGAAGCTTTCTTT.

V gene TRBV5-1 combines with J gene TRBJ2-5; maybe TRBD1 (8 bases). The CDR3 sequence is 17 residues long. The germline V gene encodes CDR1 SGHRS and CDR2 YFSETQ. V was trimmed by 5 bases and J by 5 bases, leaving 25 bases between them. CDR3 sequence: CASRRAGGAGDGETQYF. CDR3 sequence (DNA): TGCGCCAGCAGGAGGGCAGGGGGCGCGGGGGATGGCGAGACCCAGTACTTC. Full variable domain (remainder filled in from reference TRBV5-1 and TRBJ2-5): KAGVTQTPRYLIKTRGQQVTLSCSPISGHRSVSWYQQTPGQGLQFLFEYFSETQRNKGNFPGRFSGRQFSNSRSEMNVSTLELGDSALYLCASRRAGGAGDGETQYFGPGTRLLVL.